Below are 19 T cell receptor beta chains sequenced from a single sample in a study of shared clonotypes between healthy human individuals. The data were produced by immunoSEQ multiplex PCR, yet TCRdb's version contains in-frame clones alone and is incomplete. In the table there are approximately 1.9 million clones, around 93% of which are singletons. Only CD45RO-negative cells positively selected for CCR7 counted as naive CD8 cells, so terminally differentiated effector memory CD45RA+ cells were excluded. The sequenced sample consisted of naive CD8+ T cells from PBMCs. These TCRs come from a man aged 18 to 30 in good health. Some clones in this sample may be carry-over from other donors' samples.

The gene calls are TRBV7-2 and TRBJ2-1; 12 nucleotides match TRBD2. The junction had 8 bases not matched to a gene; V was cut back by 7 bases and J by 4 bases. CDR3 size: 16 residues. Germline V gene sequence: CDR1 SGHTA, CDR2 FQGNSA. DNA of the CDR3: TGTGCCAGCACATTTGTAGGGACTAGCGGGTACAATGAGCAGTTCTTC. This encodes CASTFVGTSGYNEQFF.

The rearrangement links TRBV19 to TRBJ2-1, with 9 positions matching TRBD1. In germline, CDR1 is LNHDA, CDR2 SQIVND (reference sequence). The J segment lost 4 bases and the V segment lost 4 bases, leaving 5 bases of the junction unmatched. The CDR3 is 15 amino acids. The CDR3 bases are TGTGCCAGTAGTACTCCGGGACAGGGTTACAATGAGCAGTTCTTC. It encodes CASSTPGQGYNEQFF.

This clone occurred once. This chain connects TRBV9 to TRBJ2-6; TRBD1 matches at 9 bases. Unmatched junction bases numbered 5, after V lost 1 base and J lost 0 bases. Germline V CDR1 and CDR2: SGDLS, YYNGEE. The CDR3 runs 18 residues. The CDR3 reads CASSVHRDRDSGANVLTF. In DNA form, the CDR3 reads TGTGCCAGCAGCGTACACCGGGACAGGGACTCTGGGGCCAACGTCCTGACTTTC.

About this clone: Distinct nucleotide sequences in the sample also encode this CDR3. This rearrangement joins TRBV4-1 to TRBJ2-1; D remains ambiguous. Germline CDR1 reads MGHRA; CDR2 reads YSYEKL. Between the trimmed V and J ends, which lost 0 bases and 2 bases, there was a span of 8 bases. The CDR3 has 15 amino acids. The CDR3 coding sequence is TGCGCCAGCAGCCAAGATCGAGCAGCCTACAATGAGCAGTTCTTC. Its protein is CASSQDRAAYNEQFF.

This sequence joins TRBV4-3 and TRBJ1-3, with a weak D call TRBD1 (6 bases). Germline V gives CDR1 LGHNA, CDR2 YSLEER. The CDR3 sequence is 16 residues long. V dropped 0 bases and J dropped 3 bases, with 12 bases sitting between them. Written as DNA, the CDR3 is TGCGCCAGCAGCCAAGATCACGGGGGCTATGGAAACACCATATATTTT. Its protein is CASSQDHGGYGNTIYF.

The chain is built from TRBV5-1 and TRBJ2-4, with 7 bases aligning to TRBD2. From germline, CDR1 is SGHRS and CDR2 YFSETQ. V lost 2 bases, J lost 2 bases, and 4 bases stayed unmatched. This CDR3 spans 15 amino acids. The CDR3 region is CASSFAAGSKNIQYF. The DNA of the CDR3 is TGCGCCAGCAGCTTCGCAGCGGGGTCCAAAAACATTCAGTACTTC.

In its sample, this clone was seen once. This sequence joins TRBV10-2 and TRBJ1-1; D is uncertain. Germline CDR1 and CDR2: WSHSY and SAAADI. The CDR3 totals 13 residues. V lost 2 bases and J 3 bases, leaving 7 bases between the germline ends. CDR3 region: CASSEQLDTEAFF. CDR3 in DNA: TGCGCCAGCAGTGAGCAGTTGGACACTGAAGCTTTCTTT.

The chain recombines TRBV5-1 with TRBJ2-7; perhaps TRBD1 as D (5 bases). The CDR3 loop spans 15 amino acids. V gave up 0 bases and J gave up 5 bases, with 15 bases separating them. Germline values: CDR1 SGHRS, CDR2 YFSETQ. The CDR3 DNA sequence: TGCGCCAGCAGCTTGGAGCAGGGTACGTTCGACGAGCAGTACTTC. This translates into CASSLEQGTFDEQYF.

The chain couples TRBV10-3 to TRBJ1-1, with D possibly being TRBD1 (5 bases). Germline CDR1 is ENHRY and CDR2 is SYGVKD. The CDR3 covers 13 residues. Trimming cost V 5 bases and J 5 bases, with 12 bases left between them. CDR3 amino acids: CAISPPGWTEAFF. CDR3 nucleotides: TGTGCCATCAGTCCCCCAGGGTGGACTGAAGCTTTCTTT.

J is TRBJ2-2 and V is TRBV11-2, with TRBD2 as a possible D gene (6 bases). The V and J ends lost 5 bases and 7 bases respectively, with 17 bases between them. CDR3 length: 15 residues. Germline-derived CDR1 and CDR2 are SGHAT and FQNNGV. Here the CDR3 reads CASSTRLDRGGELFF. Written as DNA, the CDR3 is TGTGCCAGCAGCACTCGACTAGACCGTGGCGGGGAGCTGTTTTTT.

This clone was picked up one time. The chain has TRBV9 and TRBJ1-2, with TRBD1 as a possible D gene (6 bases). The CDR3 is made up of 15 amino acids. Trimming took off 4 bases at V and 5 bases at J, with 18 bases between the two ends. Germline V CDR1 and CDR2: SGDLS, YYNGEE. The CDR3 is CASSSSSGAEYGYTF. CDR3 coding DNA: TGTGCCAGCAGCTCCTCGTCGGGGGCGGAGTATGGCTACACCTTC. The full variable domain, rest sourced from reference TRBV9 and TRBJ1-2, is DSGVTQTPKHLITATGQRVTLRCSPRSGDLSVYWYQQSLDQGLQFLIQYYNGEERAKGNILERFSAQQFPDLHSELNLSSLELGDSALYFCASSSSSGAEYGYTFGSGTRLTVV.

CDR3 loop: CASSPGQGADEQYF. The CDR3 DNA sequence: TGTGCCAGCAGCCCGGGACAGGGAGCCGACGAGCAGTACTTC. The chain is built from TRBV14 and TRBJ2-7, with TRBD1 identical over 9 bases. Looked up from germline, CDR1 is SGHDN and CDR2 is FVKESK. V lost 4 bases and J lost 5; bases outside the gene matches: 6. This CDR3 contains 14 residues.

Comments on this clone: Distinct nucleotide sequences in the sample also encode this CDR3. The chain joins TRBV9 to TRBJ2-2; the D is unclear. From germline, CDR1 is SGDLS and CDR2 YYNGEE. Trimming took off 1 base at V and 7 bases at J, with 5 bases between the two ends. The CDR3 is 12 residues long. The CDR3 nucleotides read TGTGCCAGCAGCGTATCTGTCGGGGAGCTGTTTTTT. Protein: CASSVSVGELFF.

This sequence joins TRBV9 and TRBJ2-3, with 7 bases matching TRBD2. CDR3 size: 15 residues. CDR1 is SGDLS and CDR2 is YYNGEE in the germline V gene. With 4 bases clipped from V and 4 bases from J, the junction kept 9 bases outside the gene matches. The CDR3 DNA is TGTGCCAGCAGCCTCGCGGGAGCCGGGGCAGATACGCAGTATTTT. It yields the protein CASSLAGAGADTQYF.

The CDR3 sequence is CASSLRGSSRELFF. Written as DNA, the CDR3 is TGTGCCAGCAGTTTAAGGGGGTCATCTCGGGAGCTGTTTTTT. V gene TRBV27 combines with J gene TRBJ2-2; possibly TRBD1 for D (6 bases). Germline values: CDR1 MNHEY, CDR2 SMNVEV (reference sequence). The CDR3 extends over 14 amino acids. The ends were cut back, 2 bases at V and 9 bases at J, with 13 bases in the middle.

This sequence joins TRBV28 and TRBJ2-3; 8 bases are shared with TRBD2. This CDR3 has 15 residues. Germline V CDR1 and CDR2: MDHEN, SYDVKM. V lost 2 bases, J lost 4 bases, and 5 bases stayed unmatched. The CDR3 nucleotides are TGTGCCAGCAGTTTAACTCGGGAGGGCTCAGATACGCAGTATTTT. Protein: CASSLTREGSDTQYF.

V usage is TRBV4-1 and J usage is TRBJ2-1; D is uncertain. Trimming removed 0 bases at V and 0 bases at J, with 9 bases between. Germline V gene lookup returns CDR1 MGHRA and CDR2 YSYEKL. There are 16 residues in the CDR3. This CDR3 is CASSQDAHYSYNEQFF. CDR3 bases: TGCGCCAGCAGCCAAGATGCCCACTACTCCTACAATGAGCAGTTCTTC.

The chain has TRBV5-6 and TRBJ2-2, with D unresolved. The CDR3 contains 13 residues. The V end was cut by 1 base, the J end by 3 bases, with 4 bases between. Germline V gene lookup returns CDR1 SGHDT and CDR2 YYEEEE. CDR3 region: CASSLYYTGELFF. The CDR3 nucleotides read TGTGCCAGCAGCTTGTATTACACCGGGGAGCTGTTTTTT.

Details on this clone: The junction departs from germline at one end; a sequencing error may be responsible. The chain couples TRBV6-6 to TRBJ2-7; the match to TRBD1 covers 8 bases. The CDR3 has 11 residues. Germline CDR1 reads MNHNY; CDR2 reads SVGAGI (reference sequence). CDR3 residues: CASSKDREPYF. The CDR3 DNA is TGTGCCAGCAGTAAGGACAGGGAGCCGTACTTC.